A single sample is the source of the 17 T cell receptor beta chains below, sequenced in a study of cytomegalovirus exposure and HLA in healthy donors. PCR amplification relied on 60 Vbeta primers (plus 13 Jbeta primers). Here immunoSEQ multiplex PCR was the method, and the copy in TCRdb shows in-frame clones only, minus some. The table lists around 99,000 clones, more than 70% of them singletons. The sequenced sample was PBMCs. Receptors were obtained from a young man in good health and CMV-seronegative.

This chain connects TRBV5-1 to TRBJ1-1; the match to TRBD1 covers 8 bases. CDR1 and CDR2 from the germline V gene are SGHRS and YFSETQ. Trimming removed 4 bases from V and 1 base from J; junction bases left unmatched: 15. CDR3 length: 18 residues. The CDR3 coding sequence is TGCGCCAGCAGCCAGACCGGTGGGGTCGGACAGGGGAACACTGAAGCTTTCTTT. The encoded protein is CASSQTGGVGQGNTEAFF.

V gene TRBV9 combines with J gene TRBJ1-3, with TRBD1 identical over 11 bases. Germline assignment: CDR1 SGDLS and CDR2 YYNGEE. V was clipped by 4 bases and J by 4 bases; unmatched bases: 4. This CDR3 region has 15 residues. The CDR3 DNA reads TGTGCCAGCAGCTCAGGACAGGGGGCAGGAAACACCATATATTTT. This translates into CASSSGQGAGNTIYF.

The chain is built from TRBV11-2 and TRBJ2-1; D gene uncertain. Germline lookup yields CDR1 SGHAT and CDR2 FQNNGV. V was shortened by 5 bases and J by 3 bases, with 8 bases between the two germline ends. This CDR3 is 13 amino acids long. The CDR3 bases are TGTGCCAGCAGCGATGGCCACTACAATGAGCAGTTCTTC. Protein sequence: CASSDGHYNEQFF.

The rearrangement links TRBV28 to TRBJ2-1, with TRBD1 identical over 10 bases. CDR1 is MDHEN, CDR2 SYDVKM, per germline. V trimming: 5 bases; J trimming: 8 bases; junction bases outside the gene matches: 9. This CDR3 has 15 amino acids. This CDR3 reads CASSLRDRGFDEQFF. The DNA of the CDR3 is TGTGCCAGCAGTCTCCGGGACAGGGGTTTCGATGAGCAGTTCTTC.

V is TRBV15 and J is TRBJ2-5; D is possibly TRBD1 (6 bases). V shed 0 bases and J shed 3 bases, with 8 bases lying between them. The CDR3 totals 14 residues. Per the germline V gene, CDR1 is LNHNV and CDR2 is YYDKDF (reference sequence). CDR3 sequence: CATSRDPGEETQYF. The CDR3 nucleotides are TGTGCCACCAGCAGAGATCCAGGGGAAGAGACCCAGTACTTC.

On this clone itself: Other nucleotide sequences in the sample specify the same CDR3. V gene TRBV7-3 combines with J gene TRBJ2-1; 10 bases align to TRBD2. Trimming cost V 3 bases and J 7 bases; bases outside gene matches: 3. CDR1 SGHTA and CDR2 FQGTGA come from the germline V gene. CDR3 size: 14 residues. The CDR3: CASSLSGGANEQFF. CDR3 nucleotide sequence: TGTGCCAGCAGCTTGAGCGGGGGGGCTAATGAGCAGTTCTTC.

The V and J genes are TRBV28 and TRBJ2-3, with D maybe TRBD1 (5 bases). The V end was cut by 6 bases, the J end by 6 bases, with 19 bases between. The germline gives CDR1 MDHEN, CDR2 SYDVKM. CDR3 length: 15 amino acids. CDR3 in amino acids: CASSRNTGAMDTQYF. CDR3 in DNA: TGTGCCAGCAGCCGGAATACAGGAGCAATGGATACGCAGTATTTT. The variable domain in full, with the rest retrieved from reference TRBV28 and TRBJ2-3, is DVKVTQSSRYLVKRTGEKVFLECVQDMDHENMFWYRQDPGLGLRLIYFSYDVKMKEKGDIPEGYSVSREKKERFSLILESASTNQTSMYLCASSRNTGAMDTQYFGPGTRLTVL.

The DNA for the CDR3 is TGTGCCAGCAGCCCGTACAACCGGGACAGGGATGGCTACACCTTC. Translation gives CASSPYNRDRDGYTF. V is TRBV11-2 and J is TRBJ1-2, with 9 bases that match TRBD1. The CDR3 sequence is 15 residues long. Trimming removed 5 bases from V and 6 bases from J; junction bases left unmatched: 10. Germline V gene sequence: CDR1 SGHAT, CDR2 FQNNGV.

The V gene is TRBV28, the J gene TRBJ2-7, with D uncertain. This CDR3 is 11 amino acids long. Germline CDR1 reads MDHEN; CDR2 reads SYDVKM. Trimming shortened V by 10 bases and J by 7 bases, and 14 bases separated the two germline ends. The CDR3 DNA reads TGTGCCACCACTGAGTCCATGGAGCAGTACTTC. Protein sequence: CATTESMEQYF.

In nucleotides, the CDR3 is TGTGCCAGCAGCTCAGGAGGGGGCGCGTATGGCTACACCTTC. This translates into CASSSGGGAYGYTF. This chain links TRBV27 with TRBJ1-2; 7 bases are shared with TRBD1. The CDR3 has 14 amino acids. V dropped 6 bases and J dropped 5; count of bases not matched to a gene: 9. Germline V gene data show CDR1 as MNHEY and CDR2 as SMNVEV (reference sequence).

J is TRBJ1-1 and V is TRBV4-2; no clear D gene. V lost 0 bases and J 7 bases, leaving 12 bases between the germline ends. The CDR3 extends over 14 amino acids. Germline CDR1 is LGHNA and CDR2 is YNFKEQ. The CDR3 DNA reads as TGTGCCAGCAGCCAAGATTCCCTCAGAGGTGAAGCTTTCTTT. It translates to CASSQDSLRGEAFF.

The chain links TRBV5-5 to TRBJ2-7, with 9 bases lining up with TRBD2. The CDR3 contains 15 residues. In germline, CDR1 is SGHKS, CDR2 YYEKEE (reference sequence). The V and J ends lost 0 bases and 2 bases, in that order; junction bases with no gene match: 3. The CDR3 DNA follows: TGTGCCAGCAGCTTGGGCGGGAGGGCCCCCTACGAGCAGTACTTC. Protein sequence: CASSLGGRAPYEQYF.

The rearrangement links TRBV4-1 to TRBJ2-7; 14 bases are shared with TRBD2. This CDR3 region has 19 residues. Germline trimming cut 0 bases from V and 0 bases from J; bases unmatched to any gene: 7. Germline V gene sequence: CDR1 MGHRA, CDR2 YSYEKL. This chain's CDR3 is CASSQEGLAGAIGSYEQYF. The CDR3 bases are TGCGCCAGCAGCCAAGAGGGACTAGCGGGAGCTATTGGCTCCTACGAGCAGTACTTC.

The chain carries TRBV28 and TRBJ1-2, with 9 bases lining up with TRBD1. The germline V gene has CDR1 MDHEN and CDR2 SYDVKM. V dropped 5 bases and J dropped 8; count of bases not matched to a gene: 12. The CDR3 runs to 15 residues. The CDR3 loop reads CASSPITQGAGGYTF. CDR3 DNA: TGTGCCAGCAGTCCCATAACACAGGGGGCAGGAGGCTACACCTTC.

This clone was counted a few times. The chain recombines TRBV7-3 with TRBJ2-1; the match to TRBD2 covers 12 bases. The CDR3 length is 14 residues. Trimming at V came to 4 bases and at J to 6 bases, leaving 1 base not matched to a gene. The germline V gene has CDR1 SGHTA and CDR2 FQGTGA. The CDR3 loop reads CASSSSGGANEQFF. The CDR3 region has the DNA TGTGCCAGCAGCTCTAGCGGGGGGGCCAATGAGCAGTTCTTC. The variable domain in full, completed from reference TRBV7-3 and TRBJ2-1, reads GAGVSQTPSNKVTEKGKYVELRCDPISGHTALYWYRQSLGQGPEFLIYFQGTGAADDSGLPNDRFFAVRPEGSVSTLKIQRTERGDSAVYLCASSSSGGANEQFFGPGTRLTVL.

The chain couples TRBV7-3 to TRBJ2-1; D is unclear. V dropped 8 bases and J dropped 8 bases, with 19 bases sitting between them. The CDR3 length is 14 residues. In germline, CDR1 is SGHTA, CDR2 FQGTGA. Here the CDR3 DNA reads TGTGCCAGCTCCTTATCTAGTGTCTCCGATGAGCAGTTCTTC. This translates into CASSLSSVSDEQFF.

The chain has TRBV30 and TRBJ2-5; TRBD1 is a possible D gene (6 bases). Trimming removed 4 bases at V and 1 base at J, with 7 bases between. The length of the CDR3 is 12 residues. Germline V gene sequence: CDR1 GTSNPN, CDR2 SVGIG (reference sequence). Written as DNA, the CDR3 is TGTGCCTGGATGGGGGCCCAAGAGACCCAGTACTTC. Protein sequence: CAWMGAQETQYF.